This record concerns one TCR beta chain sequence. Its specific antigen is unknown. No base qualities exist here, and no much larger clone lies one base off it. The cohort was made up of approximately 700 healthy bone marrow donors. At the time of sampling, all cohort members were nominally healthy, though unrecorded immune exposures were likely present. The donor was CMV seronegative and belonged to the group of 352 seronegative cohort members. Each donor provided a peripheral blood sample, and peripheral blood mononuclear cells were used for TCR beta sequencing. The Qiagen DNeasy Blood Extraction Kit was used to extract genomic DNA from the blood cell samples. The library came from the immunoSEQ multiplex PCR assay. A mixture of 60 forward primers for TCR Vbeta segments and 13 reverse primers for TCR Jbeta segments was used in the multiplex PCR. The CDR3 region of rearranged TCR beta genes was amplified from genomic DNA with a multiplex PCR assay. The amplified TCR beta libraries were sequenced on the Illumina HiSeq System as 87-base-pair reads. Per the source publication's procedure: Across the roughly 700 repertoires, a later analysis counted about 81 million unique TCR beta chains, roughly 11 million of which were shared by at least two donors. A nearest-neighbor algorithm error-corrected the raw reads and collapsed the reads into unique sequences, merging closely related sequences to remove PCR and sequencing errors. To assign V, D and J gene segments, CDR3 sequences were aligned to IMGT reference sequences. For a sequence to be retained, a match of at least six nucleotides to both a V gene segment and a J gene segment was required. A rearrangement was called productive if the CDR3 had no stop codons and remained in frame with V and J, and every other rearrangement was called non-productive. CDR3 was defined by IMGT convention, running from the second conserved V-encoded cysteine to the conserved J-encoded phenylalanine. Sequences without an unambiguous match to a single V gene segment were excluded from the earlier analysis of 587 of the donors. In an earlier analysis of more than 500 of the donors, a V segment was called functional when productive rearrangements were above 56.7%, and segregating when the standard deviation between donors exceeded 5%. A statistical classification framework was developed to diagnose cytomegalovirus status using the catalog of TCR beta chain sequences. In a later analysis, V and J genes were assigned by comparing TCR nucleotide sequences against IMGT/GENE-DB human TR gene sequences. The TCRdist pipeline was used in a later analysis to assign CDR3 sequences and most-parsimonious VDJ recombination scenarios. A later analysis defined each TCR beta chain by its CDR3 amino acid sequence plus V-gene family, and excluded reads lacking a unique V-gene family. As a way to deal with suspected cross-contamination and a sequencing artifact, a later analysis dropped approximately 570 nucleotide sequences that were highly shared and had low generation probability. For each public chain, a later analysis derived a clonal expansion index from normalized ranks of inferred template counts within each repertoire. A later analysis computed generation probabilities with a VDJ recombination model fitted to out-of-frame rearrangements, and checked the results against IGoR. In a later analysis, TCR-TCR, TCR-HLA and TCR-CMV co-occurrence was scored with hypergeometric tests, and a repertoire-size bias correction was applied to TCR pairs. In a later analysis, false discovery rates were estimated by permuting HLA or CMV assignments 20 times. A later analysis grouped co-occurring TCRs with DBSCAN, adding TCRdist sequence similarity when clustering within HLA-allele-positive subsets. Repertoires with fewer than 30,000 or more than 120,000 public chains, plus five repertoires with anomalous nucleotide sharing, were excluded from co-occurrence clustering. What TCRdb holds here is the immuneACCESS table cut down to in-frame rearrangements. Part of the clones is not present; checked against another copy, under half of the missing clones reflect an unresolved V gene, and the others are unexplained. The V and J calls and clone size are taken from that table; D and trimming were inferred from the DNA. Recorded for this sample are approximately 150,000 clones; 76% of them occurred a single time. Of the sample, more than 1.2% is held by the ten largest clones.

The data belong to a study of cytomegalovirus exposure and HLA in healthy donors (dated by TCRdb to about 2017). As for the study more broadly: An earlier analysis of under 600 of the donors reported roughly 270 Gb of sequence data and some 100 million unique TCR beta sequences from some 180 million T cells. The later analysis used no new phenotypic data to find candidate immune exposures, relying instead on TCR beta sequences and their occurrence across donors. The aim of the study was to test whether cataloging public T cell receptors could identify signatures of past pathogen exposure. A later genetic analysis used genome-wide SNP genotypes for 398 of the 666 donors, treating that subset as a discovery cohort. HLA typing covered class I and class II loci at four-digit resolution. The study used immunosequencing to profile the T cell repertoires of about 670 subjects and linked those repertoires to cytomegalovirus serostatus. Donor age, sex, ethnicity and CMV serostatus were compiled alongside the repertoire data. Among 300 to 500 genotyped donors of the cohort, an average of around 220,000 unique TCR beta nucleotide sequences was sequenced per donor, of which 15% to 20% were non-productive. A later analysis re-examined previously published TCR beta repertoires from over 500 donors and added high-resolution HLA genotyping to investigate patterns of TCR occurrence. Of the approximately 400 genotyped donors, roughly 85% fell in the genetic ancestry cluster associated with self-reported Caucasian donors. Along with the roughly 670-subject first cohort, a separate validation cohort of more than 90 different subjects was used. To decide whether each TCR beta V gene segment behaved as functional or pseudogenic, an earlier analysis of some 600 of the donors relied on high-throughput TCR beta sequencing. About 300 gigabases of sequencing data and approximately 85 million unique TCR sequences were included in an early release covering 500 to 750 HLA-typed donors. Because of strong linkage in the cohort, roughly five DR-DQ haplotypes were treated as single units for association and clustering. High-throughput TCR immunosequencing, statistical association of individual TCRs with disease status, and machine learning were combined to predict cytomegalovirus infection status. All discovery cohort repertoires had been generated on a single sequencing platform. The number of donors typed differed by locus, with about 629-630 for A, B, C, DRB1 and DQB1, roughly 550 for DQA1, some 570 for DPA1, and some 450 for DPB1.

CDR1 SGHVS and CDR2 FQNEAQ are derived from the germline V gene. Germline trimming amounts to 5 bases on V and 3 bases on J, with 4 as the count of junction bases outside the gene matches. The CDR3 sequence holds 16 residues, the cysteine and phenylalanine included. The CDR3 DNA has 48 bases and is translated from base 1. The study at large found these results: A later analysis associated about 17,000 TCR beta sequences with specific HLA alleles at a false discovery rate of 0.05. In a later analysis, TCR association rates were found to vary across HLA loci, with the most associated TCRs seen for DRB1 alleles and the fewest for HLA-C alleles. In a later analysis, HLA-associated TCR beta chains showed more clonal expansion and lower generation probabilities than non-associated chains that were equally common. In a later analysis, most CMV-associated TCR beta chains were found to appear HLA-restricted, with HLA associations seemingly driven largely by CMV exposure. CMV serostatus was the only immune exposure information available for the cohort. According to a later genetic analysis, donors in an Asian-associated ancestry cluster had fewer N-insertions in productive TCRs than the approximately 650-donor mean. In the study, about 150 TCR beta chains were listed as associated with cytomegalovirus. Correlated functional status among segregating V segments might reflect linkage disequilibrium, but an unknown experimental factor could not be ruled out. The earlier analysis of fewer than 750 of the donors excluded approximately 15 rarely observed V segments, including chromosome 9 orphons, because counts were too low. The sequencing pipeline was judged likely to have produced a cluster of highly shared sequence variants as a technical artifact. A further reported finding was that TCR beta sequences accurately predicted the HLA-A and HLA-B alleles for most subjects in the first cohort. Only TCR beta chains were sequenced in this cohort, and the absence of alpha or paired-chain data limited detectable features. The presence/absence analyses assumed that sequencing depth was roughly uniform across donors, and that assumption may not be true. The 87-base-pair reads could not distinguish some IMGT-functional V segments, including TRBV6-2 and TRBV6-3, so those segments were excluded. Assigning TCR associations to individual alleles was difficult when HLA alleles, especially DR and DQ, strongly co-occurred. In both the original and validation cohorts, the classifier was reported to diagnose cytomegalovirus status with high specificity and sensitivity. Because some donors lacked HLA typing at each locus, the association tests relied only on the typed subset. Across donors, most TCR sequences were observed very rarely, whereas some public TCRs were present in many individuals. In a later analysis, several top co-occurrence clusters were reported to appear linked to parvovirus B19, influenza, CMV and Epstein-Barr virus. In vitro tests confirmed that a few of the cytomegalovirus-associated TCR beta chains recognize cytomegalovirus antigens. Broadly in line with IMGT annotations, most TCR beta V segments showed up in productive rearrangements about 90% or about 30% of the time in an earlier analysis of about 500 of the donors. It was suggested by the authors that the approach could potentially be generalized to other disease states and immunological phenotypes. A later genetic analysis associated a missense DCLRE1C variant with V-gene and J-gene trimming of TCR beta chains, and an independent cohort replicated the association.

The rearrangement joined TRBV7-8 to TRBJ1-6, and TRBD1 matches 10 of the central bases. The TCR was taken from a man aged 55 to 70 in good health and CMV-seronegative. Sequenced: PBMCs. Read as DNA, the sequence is TGTGCCAGCAGCGCCCGGGACAGGGGCTATAATTCACCCCTCCACTTT. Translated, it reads CASSARDRGYNSPLHF. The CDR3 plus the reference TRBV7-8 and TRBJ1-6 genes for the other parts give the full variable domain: GAGVSQSPRYKVAKRGQDVALRCDPISGHVSLFWYQQALGQGPEFLTYFQNEAQLDKSGLPSDRFFAERPEGSVSTLKIQRTQQEDSAVYLCASSARDRGYNSPLHFGNGTRLTVT.